This T cell receptor (beta chain) is from a study of T cell changes during pregnancy in multiple sclerosis. Sequenced by immunoSEQ multiplex PCR; TCRdb stores in-frame clones only, minus some. The sample shows 50,000 or so clones, less than 95% of them seen only once. The germline gives CDR1 SGHRS, CDR2 YFSETQ. Trimming removed 0 bases at V and 3 bases at J, with 6 bases between. The CDR3 has 13 residues. The sample consisted of CD4+ T cells from peripheral blood mononuclear cells, taken in the third trimester of pregnancy. The V gene is TRBV5-1, the J gene TRBJ1-2, with D possibly TRBD1 on 6 matching bases. This clonotype was sampled from a female donor with multiple sclerosis, enrolled in a pregnancy study. CDR3 protein: CASSLEGDYGYTF. CDR3 nucleotide sequence: TGCGCCAGCAGCTTGGAGGGGGACTATGGCTACACCTTC.